The 10 T cell receptor beta chains listed next were all sequenced from one sample in a study of long-term antiretroviral therapy in people with HIV. The libraries were made with immunoSEQ v3.0 at survey level. Profiled with immunoSEQ multiplex PCR; TCRdb holds only in-frame clones, not every one. The table shows 20,000 to 25,000 clones, with about 72% occurring only once. Sample: unsorted PBMCs, taken approximately 1.8 years before starting antiretroviral therapy. These receptors were taken from a woman aged 40 to 55 with HIV.

The chain employs TRBV6-1 and TRBJ2-5, with D uncertain. Per the germline V gene, CDR1 is MNHNS and CDR2 is SASEGT. This CDR3 has 12 amino acids. V was clipped by 2 bases and J by 5 bases, with 6 bases between them. In nucleotides, the CDR3 is TGTGCCAGCAGTGAAAGCTGGGAGACCCAGTACTTC. Its protein is CASSESWETQYF.

This chain links TRBV5-4 with TRBJ2-3; 8 bases are a match to TRBD1. The ends lost 4 bases at V and 3 bases at J; junction bases unmatched: 7. Per germline, CDR1 SGHNT and CDR2 YYREEE (reference sequence). The length of the CDR3 is 15 residues. This CDR3 is CASSPWTGWTDTQYF. The DNA of the CDR3 is TGTGCCAGCAGCCCATGGACAGGGTGGACAGATACGCAGTATTTT.

This clone has only one observation. The chain is built from TRBV19 and TRBJ2-1, with 8 bases identical to TRBD2. J was trimmed by 8 bases and V by 6 bases; bases with no gene match: 9. There are 14 residues in the CDR3. Germline-derived CDR1 and CDR2 are LNHDA and SQIVND (reference sequence). CDR3 coding DNA: TGTGCCAGTAGGGGAAGCGGGGGATACGATGAGCAGTTCTTC. It translates to CASRGSGGYDEQFF.

This clone has a single count. The CDR3 region is CASSFLLAGGYEQYF. Here the CDR3 DNA reads TGTGCCAGCAGCTTCCTTCTAGCGGGAGGTTACGAGCAGTACTTC. This chain connects TRBV7-2 to TRBJ2-7; TRBD2 agrees at 11 bases. This CDR3 contains 15 residues. With V trimmed by 3 bases and J by 4 bases, 5 bases remained unmatched. Germline V gene data show CDR1 as SGHTA and CDR2 as FQGNSA.

The chain employs TRBV4-3 and TRBJ2-7; D call uncertain. Germline V gene lookup returns CDR1 LGHNA and CDR2 YSLEER. Trimming left V 3 bases short and J 1 base short, with 10 bases between. CDR3 length equals 14 residues. The CDR3 protein is CASSQRTASYEQYF. DNA of the CDR3: TGCGCCAGCAGCCAGCGGACGGCATCCTACGAGCAGTACTTC.

A few counts support this clone. The rearrangement joins TRBV6-5 to TRBJ2-6; D unclear. The CDR3 totals 15 residues. Germline V gene data show CDR1 as MNHEY and CDR2 as SVGAGI. Trimming removed 8 bases from V and 0 bases from J, with 11 bases in between. This CDR3 is CASRGGHSGANVLTF. Written as DNA, the CDR3 is TGTGCCAGCCGAGGTGGCCACTCTGGGGCCAACGTCCTGACTTTC.

This chain connects TRBV5-1 to TRBJ1-4; TRBD1 matches at 9 bases. V was pared by 0 bases and J by 7 bases, with 4 bases of the junction left unmatched. Germline-derived CDR1 and CDR2 are SGHRS and YFSETQ. The CDR3 loop spans 15 amino acids. Here the CDR3 reads CASSLGGDRAEKLFF. DNA of the CDR3: TGCGCCAGCAGCTTGGGAGGGGACAGGGCTGAAAAACTGTTTTTT.

This rearrangement joins TRBV7-6 to TRBJ2-7; the match to TRBD2 covers 8 bases. The length of the CDR3 is 14 residues. Trimming at V came to 4 bases and at J to 3 bases, leaving 5 bases not matched to a gene. Germline lookup yields CDR1 SGHVS and CDR2 FNYEAQ. The CDR3 here is CASSSQREGYEQYF. CDR3 DNA: TGTGCCAGCAGCTCCCAACGGGAGGGCTACGAGCAGTACTTC.

The rearrangement joins TRBV27 to TRBJ2-7; 7 nucleotides align to TRBD1. There are 13 residues in the CDR3. V dropped 3 bases and J dropped 2; count of bases not matched to a gene: 1. Germline CDR1 and CDR2: MNHEY and SMNVEV (reference sequence). Written as DNA, the CDR3 is TGTGCCAGCAGTTTCCAGGGGGCCTACGAGCAGTACTTC. Translation: CASSFQGAYEQYF.

This clone was observed a single time. The chain carries TRBV11-2 and TRBJ2-5; D gene unclear. Between the trimmed V and J ends, which lost 3 bases and 3 bases, there was a span of 2 bases. The CDR3 loop spans 11 amino acids. The germline V gene has CDR1 SGHAT and CDR2 FQNNGV. The CDR3: CASSLKETQYF. The CDR3 DNA reads as TGTGCCAGCAGCTTGAAAGAGACCCAGTACTTC.